This T cell receptor beta chain was identified during a study of CD8 T cells in ankylosing spondylitis. This clonotype was counted between two and nine times. Its specificity is not known. Notes on the study in general: Past studies reported some motif variants in reactive arthritis synovial fluid and blood.

Trimming cost V 4 bases and J 6 bases; bases outside gene matches: 13. CDR3 size: 17 residues. In germline, CDR1 is MNHEY, CDR2 SMNVEV (reference sequence). One entry per CDR3 protein results from TCRdb running MiXCR on the 5' RACE reads. Of roughly 280,000 distinct CDR3 sequences in the sample, 20% were seen once. The specimen was blood, either unsorted or a sorted T cell fraction (not recorded which). This chain links TRBV27 with TRBJ1-5; 9 bases agree with TRBD1. This sequence was found in a male donor with ankylosing spondylitis or in good health (not recorded which). The CDR3 spells CASSSGTGLRSVQPQHF. CDR3 in DNA: TGTGCCAGCAGTTCCGGGACAGGGTTGAGAAGTGTTCAGCCCCAGCATTTT.